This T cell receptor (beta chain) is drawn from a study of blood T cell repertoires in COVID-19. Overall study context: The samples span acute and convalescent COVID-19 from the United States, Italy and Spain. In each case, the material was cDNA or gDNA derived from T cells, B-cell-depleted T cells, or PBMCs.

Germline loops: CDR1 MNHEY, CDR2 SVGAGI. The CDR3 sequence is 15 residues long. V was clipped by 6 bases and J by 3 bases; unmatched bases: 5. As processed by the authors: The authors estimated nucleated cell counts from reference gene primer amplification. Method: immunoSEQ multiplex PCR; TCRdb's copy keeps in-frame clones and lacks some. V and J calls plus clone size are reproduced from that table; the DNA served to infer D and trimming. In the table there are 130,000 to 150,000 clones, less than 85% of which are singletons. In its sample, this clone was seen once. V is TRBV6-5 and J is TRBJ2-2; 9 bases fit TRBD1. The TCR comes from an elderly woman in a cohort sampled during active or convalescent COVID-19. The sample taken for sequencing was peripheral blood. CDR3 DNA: TGTGCCAGCAGGACAGACAGGGGGGACACCGGGGAGCTGTTTTTT. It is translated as CASRTDRGDTGELFF.